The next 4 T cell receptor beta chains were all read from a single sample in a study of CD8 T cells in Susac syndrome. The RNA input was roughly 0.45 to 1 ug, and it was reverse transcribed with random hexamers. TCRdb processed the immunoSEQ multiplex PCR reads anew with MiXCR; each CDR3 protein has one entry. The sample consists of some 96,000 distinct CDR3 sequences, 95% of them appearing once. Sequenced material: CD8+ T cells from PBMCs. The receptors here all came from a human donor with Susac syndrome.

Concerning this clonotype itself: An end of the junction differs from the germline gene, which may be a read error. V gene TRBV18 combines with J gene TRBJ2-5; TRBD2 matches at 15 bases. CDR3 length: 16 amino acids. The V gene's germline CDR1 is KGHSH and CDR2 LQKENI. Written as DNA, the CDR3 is TGTGCCAGTTCACCACAGGGACTAGCGGGAGGAGAGGCCCAGTACTTC. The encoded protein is CASSPQGLAGGEAQYF.

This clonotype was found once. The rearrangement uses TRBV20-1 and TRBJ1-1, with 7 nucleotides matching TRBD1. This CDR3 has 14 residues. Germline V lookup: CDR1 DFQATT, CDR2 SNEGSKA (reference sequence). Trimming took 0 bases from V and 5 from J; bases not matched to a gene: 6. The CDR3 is CSARDLYRGTEAFF. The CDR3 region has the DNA TGCAGTGCTAGAGATCTCTACAGGGGTACTGAAGCTTTCTTT.

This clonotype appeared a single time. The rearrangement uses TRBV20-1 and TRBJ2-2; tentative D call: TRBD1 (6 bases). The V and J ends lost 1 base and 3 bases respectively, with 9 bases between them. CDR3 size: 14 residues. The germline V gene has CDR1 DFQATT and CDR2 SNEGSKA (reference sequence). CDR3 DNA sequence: TGCAGTGCTAGAGCAAACAGGGACACCGGGGAGCTGTTTTTT. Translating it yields CSARANRDTGELFF.

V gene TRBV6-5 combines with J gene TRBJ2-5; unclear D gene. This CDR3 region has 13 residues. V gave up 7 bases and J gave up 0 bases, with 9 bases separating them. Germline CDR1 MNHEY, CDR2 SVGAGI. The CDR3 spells CASMAAYQETQYF. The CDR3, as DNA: TGTGCCAGCATGGCGGCGTACCAAGAGACCCAGTACTTC.